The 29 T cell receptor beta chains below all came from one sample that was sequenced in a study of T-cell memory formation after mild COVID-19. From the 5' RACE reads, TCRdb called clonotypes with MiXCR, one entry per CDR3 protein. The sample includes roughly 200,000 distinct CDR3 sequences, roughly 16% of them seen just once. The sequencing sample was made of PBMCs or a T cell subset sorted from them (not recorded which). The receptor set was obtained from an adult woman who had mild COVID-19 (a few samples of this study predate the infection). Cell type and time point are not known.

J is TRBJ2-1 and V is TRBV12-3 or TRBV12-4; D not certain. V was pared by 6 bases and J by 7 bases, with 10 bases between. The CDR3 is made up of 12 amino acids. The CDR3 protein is CASSTLVNEQFF. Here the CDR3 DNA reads TGTGCCAGCAGCACACTCGTAAATGAGCAGTTCTTC.

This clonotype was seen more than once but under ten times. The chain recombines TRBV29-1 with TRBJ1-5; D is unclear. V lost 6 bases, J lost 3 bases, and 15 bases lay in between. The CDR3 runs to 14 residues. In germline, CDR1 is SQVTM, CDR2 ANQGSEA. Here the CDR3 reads CSVAEGSNNQPQHF. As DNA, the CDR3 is TGCAGCGTCGCTGAGGGCTCAAACAATCAGCCCCAGCATTTT.

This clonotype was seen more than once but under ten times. The CDR3 here is CSAAGGSIGTQYF. In DNA form, the CDR3 reads TGCAGTGCAGCCGGTGGTAGTATTGGCACGCAGTATTTT. This sequence joins TRBV20-1 and TRBJ2-3, with no clear D. This CDR3 comprises 13 residues. Per the germline V gene, CDR1 is DFQATT and CDR2 is SNEGSKA (reference sequence). Trimming removed 6 bases from V and 9 bases from J, with 19 bases in between.

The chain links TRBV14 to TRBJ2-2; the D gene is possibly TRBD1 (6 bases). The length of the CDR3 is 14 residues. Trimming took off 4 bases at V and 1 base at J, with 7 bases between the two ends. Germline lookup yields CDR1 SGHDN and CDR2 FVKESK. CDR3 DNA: TGTGCCAGCAGCCGGGACAAGAACACCGGGGAGCTGTTTTTT. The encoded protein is CASSRDKNTGELFF.

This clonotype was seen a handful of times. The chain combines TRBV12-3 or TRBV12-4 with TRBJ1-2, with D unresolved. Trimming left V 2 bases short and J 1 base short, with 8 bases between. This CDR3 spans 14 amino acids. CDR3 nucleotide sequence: TGTGCCAGCAGTTTACGGCGGATTAACTATGGCTACACCTTC. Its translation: CASSLRRINYGYTF.

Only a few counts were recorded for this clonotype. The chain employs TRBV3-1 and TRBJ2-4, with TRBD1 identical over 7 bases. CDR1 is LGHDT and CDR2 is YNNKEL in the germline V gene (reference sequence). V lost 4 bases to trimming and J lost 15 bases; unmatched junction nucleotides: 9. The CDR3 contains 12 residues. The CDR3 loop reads CASSLRQGVVYF. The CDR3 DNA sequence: TGTGCCAGCAGCCTAAGACAGGGTGTGGTGTACTTC.

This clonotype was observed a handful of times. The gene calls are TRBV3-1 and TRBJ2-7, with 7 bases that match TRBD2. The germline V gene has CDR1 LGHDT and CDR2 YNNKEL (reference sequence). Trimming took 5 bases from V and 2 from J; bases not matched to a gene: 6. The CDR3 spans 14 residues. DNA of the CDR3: TGTGCCAGCAGCGACCATGGGGGGGCCTACGAGCAGTACTTC. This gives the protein CASSDHGGAYEQYF.

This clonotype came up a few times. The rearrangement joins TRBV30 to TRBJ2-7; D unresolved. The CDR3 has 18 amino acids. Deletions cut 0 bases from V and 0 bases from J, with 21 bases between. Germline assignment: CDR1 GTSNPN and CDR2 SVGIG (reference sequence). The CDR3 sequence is CAWSVKYGVWSDSYEQYF. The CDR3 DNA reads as TGTGCCTGGAGTGTTAAGTATGGGGTTTGGTCGGACTCCTACGAGCAGTACTTC.

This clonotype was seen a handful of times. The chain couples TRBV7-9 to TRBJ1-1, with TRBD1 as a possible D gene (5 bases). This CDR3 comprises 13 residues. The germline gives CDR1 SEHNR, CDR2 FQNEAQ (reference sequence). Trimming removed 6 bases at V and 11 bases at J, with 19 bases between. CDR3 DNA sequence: TGTGCCAGCAGTCGAGCGGCTGGGGCAACGGCTTTCTTT. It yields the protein CASSRAAGATAFF. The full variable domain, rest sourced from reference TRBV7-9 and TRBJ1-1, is DTGVSQNPRHKITKRGQNVTFRCDPISEHNRLYWYRQTLGQGPEFLTYFQNEAQLEKSRLLSDRFSAERPKGSFSTLEIQRTEQGDSAMYLCASSRAAGATAFFGQGTRLTVV.

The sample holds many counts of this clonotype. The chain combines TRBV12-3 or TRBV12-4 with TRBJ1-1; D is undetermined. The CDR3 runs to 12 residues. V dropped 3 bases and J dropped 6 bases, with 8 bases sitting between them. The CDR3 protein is CASSFIVSEAFF. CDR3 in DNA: TGTGCCAGCAGTTTCATAGTCTCTGAAGCTTTCTTT.

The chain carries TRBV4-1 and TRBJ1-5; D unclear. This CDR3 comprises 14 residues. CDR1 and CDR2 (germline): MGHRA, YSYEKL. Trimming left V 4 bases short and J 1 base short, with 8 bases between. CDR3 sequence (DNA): TGCGCCAGCAGCCGGCAGGTGAGCAATCAGCCCCAGCATTTT. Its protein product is CASSRQVSNQPQHF.

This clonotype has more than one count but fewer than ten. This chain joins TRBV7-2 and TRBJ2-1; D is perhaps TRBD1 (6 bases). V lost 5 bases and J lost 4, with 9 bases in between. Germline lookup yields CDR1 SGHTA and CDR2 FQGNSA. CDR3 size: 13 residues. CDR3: CASSAGQYNEQFF. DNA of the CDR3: TGTGCCAGCAGCGCTGGACAGTACAATGAGCAGTTCTTC.

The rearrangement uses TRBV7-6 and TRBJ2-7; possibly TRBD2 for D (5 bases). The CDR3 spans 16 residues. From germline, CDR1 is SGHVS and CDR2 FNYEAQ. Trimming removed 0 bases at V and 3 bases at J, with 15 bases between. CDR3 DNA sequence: TGTGCCAGCAGCTTAGCTCGTCAGGAACGGGGCTACGAGCAGTACTTC. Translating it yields CASSLARQERGYEQYF.

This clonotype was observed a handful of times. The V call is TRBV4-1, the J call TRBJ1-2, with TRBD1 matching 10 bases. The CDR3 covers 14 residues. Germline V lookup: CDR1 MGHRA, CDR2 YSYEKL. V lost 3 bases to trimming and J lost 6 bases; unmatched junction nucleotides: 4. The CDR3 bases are TGCGCCAGCAGCCAGACGACAGGGGGCCATGGCTACACCTTC. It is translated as CASSQTTGGHGYTF.

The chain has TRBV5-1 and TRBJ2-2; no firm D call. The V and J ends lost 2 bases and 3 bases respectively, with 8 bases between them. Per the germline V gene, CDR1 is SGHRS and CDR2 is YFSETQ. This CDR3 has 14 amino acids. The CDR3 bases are TGCGCCAGCAGCTTCGGGCAGGACACCGGGGAGCTGTTTTTT. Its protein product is CASSFGQDTGELFF.

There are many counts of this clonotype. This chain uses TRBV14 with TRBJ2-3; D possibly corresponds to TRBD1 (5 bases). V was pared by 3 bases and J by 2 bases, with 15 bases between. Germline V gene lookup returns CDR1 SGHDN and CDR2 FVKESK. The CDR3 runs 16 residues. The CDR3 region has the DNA TGTGCCAGCAGCCACGTGGCAGGGTTAGTCACAGATACGCAGTATTTT. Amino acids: CASSHVAGLVTDTQYF. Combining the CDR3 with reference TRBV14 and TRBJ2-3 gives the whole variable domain EAGVTQFPSHSVIEKGQTVTLRCDPISGHDNLYWYRRVMGKEIKFLLHFVKESKQDESGMPNNRFLAERTGGTYSTLKVQPAELEDSGVYFCASSHVAGLVTDTQYFGPGTRLTVL.

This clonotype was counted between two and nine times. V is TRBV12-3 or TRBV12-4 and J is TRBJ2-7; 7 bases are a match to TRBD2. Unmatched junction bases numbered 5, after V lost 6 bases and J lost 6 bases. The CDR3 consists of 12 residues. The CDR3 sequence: CASRRDYGEQYF. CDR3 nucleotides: TGTGCCAGCAGACGGGACTATGGCGAGCAGTACTTC.

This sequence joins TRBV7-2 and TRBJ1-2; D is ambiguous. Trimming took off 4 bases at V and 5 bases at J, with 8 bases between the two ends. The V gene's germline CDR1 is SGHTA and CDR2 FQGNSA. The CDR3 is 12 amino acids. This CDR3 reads CASSSMGYGYTF. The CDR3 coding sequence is TGTGCCAGCAGCTCTATGGGGTATGGCTACACCTTC. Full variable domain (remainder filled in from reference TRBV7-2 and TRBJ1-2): GAGVSQSPSNKVTEKGKDVELRCDPISGHTALYWYRQSLGQGLEFLIYFQGNSAPDKSGLPSDRFSAERTGGSVSTLTIQRTQQEDSAVYLCASSSMGYGYTFGSGTRLTVV.

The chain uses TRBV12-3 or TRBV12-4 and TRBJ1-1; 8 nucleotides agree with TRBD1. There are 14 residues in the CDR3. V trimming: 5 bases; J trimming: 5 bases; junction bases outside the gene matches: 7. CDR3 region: CASSAHRGLTEAFF. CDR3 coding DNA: TGTGCCAGCAGTGCGCACAGGGGGTTGACTGAAGCTTTCTTT.

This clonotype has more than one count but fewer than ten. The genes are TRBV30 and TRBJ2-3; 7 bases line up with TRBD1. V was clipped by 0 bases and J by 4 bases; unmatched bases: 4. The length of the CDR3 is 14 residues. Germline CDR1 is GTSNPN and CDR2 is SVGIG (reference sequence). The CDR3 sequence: CAWSVSGGSDTQYF. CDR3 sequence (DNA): TGTGCCTGGAGTGTATCAGGGGGTTCAGATACGCAGTATTTT.

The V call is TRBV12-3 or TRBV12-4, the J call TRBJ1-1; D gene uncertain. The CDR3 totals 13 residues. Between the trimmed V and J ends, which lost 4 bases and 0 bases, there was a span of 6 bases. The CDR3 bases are TGTGCCAGCAGTTCGCAGGTGAACACTGAAGCTTTCTTT. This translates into CASSSQVNTEAFF.

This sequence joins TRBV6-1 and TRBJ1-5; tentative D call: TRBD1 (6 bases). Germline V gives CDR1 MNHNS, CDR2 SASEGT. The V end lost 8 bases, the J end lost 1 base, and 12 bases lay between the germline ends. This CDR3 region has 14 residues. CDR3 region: CASRRGQSNQPQHF. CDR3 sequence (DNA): TGTGCCAGCCGGCGAGGACAGAGCAATCAGCCCCAGCATTTT.

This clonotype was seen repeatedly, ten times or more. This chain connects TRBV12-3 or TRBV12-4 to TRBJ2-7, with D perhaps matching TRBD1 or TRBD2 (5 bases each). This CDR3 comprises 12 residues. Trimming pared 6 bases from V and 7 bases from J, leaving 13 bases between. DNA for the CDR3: TGTGCCAGCAGCCCGCCGGGACGGGAGCAGTACTTC. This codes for CASSPPGREQYF.

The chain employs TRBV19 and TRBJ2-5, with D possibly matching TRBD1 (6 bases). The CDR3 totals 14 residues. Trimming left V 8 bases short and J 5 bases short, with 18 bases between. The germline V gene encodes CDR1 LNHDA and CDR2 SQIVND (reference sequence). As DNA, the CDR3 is TGTGCCAGTCGCCTCGCCCTCCAGGGGGAGACCCAGTACTTC. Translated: CASRLALQGETQYF.

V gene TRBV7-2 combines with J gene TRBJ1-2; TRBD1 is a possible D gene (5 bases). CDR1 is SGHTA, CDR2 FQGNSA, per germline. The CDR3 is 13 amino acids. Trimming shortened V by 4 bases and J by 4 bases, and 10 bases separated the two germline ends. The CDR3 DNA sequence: TGTGCCAGCAGCTATGACAGTAGCTATGGCTACACCTTC. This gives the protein CASSYDSSYGYTF. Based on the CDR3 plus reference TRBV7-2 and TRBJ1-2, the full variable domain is GAGVSQSPSNKVTEKGKDVELRCDPISGHTALYWYRQSLGQGLEFLIYFQGNSAPDKSGLPSDRFSAERTGGSVSTLTIQRTQQEDSAVYLCASSYDSSYGYTFGSGTRLTVV.

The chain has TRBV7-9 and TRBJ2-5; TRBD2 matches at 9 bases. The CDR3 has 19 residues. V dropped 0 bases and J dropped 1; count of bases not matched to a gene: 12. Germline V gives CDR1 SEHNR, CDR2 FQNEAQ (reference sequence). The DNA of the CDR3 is TGTGCCAGCAGCTTAGCGCTTGGGCTAGCGGGGCCTTCCCAAGAGACCCAGTACTTC. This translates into CASSLALGLAGPSQETQYF.

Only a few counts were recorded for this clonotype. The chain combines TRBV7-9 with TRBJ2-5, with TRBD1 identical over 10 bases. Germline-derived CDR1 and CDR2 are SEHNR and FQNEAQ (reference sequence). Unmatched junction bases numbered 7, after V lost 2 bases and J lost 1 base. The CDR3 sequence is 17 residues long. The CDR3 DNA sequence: TGTGCCAGCAGCTTAAGTCGACAGGGGGCGATCCAAGAGACCCAGTACTTC. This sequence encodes CASSLSRQGAIQETQYF.

The CDR3 bases are TGTGCCAGCAGCTCAGACGGATCCTATGGCTACACCTTC. It encodes CASSSDGSYGYTF. The V call is TRBV5-5, the J call TRBJ1-2, with unresolved D. Germline CDR1 SGHKS, CDR2 YYEKEE (reference sequence). This CDR3 has 13 amino acids. With 3 bases removed from V and 4 bases from J, the gap between germline ends came to 10 bases.

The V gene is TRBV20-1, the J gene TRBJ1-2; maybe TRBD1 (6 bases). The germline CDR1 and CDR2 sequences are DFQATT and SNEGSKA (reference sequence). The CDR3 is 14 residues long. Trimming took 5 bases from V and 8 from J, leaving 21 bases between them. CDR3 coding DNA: TGCAGTGCTCCTCCACAGACAGGTAGAGGAGGCTACACCTTC. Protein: CSAPPQTGRGGYTF.